Below, 9 T cell receptor beta chains from the same sample are listed, as sequenced in a study of blood T cell repertoires in COVID-19. Only in-frame clones appear in the TCRdb table, and some are missing; sequencing was by immunoSEQ multiplex PCR. The profile shows more than 150,000 clones, 65% to 85% of them singletons. Material: peripheral blood. Source of these receptors: a woman between 55 and 75 years old with acute or convalescent COVID-19.

CDR3 sequence reads: CASSWGGGINSPLHF. The CDR3 DNA sequence: TGTGCCAGCAGCTGGGGAGGGGGGATTAATTCACCCCTCCACTTT. The chain is built from TRBV5-4 and TRBJ1-6; D perhaps matches TRBD1 (6 bases). Germline CDR1 SGHNT, CDR2 YYREEE (reference sequence). This CDR3 has 15 amino acids. The V gene lost 3 bases and the J gene lost 6 bases, with 13 bases spanning the gap.

The chain uses TRBV19 and TRBJ2-5; 8 nucleotides match TRBD1. J was trimmed by 2 bases and V by 3 bases; bases with no gene match: 14. The CDR3 is 18 residues long. Germline loops: CDR1 LNHDA, CDR2 SQIVND (reference sequence). The CDR3 nucleotides read TGTGCCAGTAGTATGGTGCAGGGGGCCTCGGTGGGGCAAGAGACCCAGTACTTC. The encoded protein is CASSMVQGASVGQETQYF.

This chain uses TRBV28 with TRBJ2-5, with 8 nucleotides matching TRBD2. From germline, CDR1 is MDHEN and CDR2 SYDVKM. J was trimmed by 5 bases and V by 6 bases; bases with no gene match: 11. The CDR3 is 15 amino acids. CDR3 DNA sequence: TGTGCCAGCAGACGCGGGGGGCTTAATAGGGAGACCCAGTACTTC. This encodes CASRRGGLNRETQYF.

The J gene is TRBJ1-2, the V gene TRBV11-2, with 9 bases that match TRBD1. V was clipped by 5 bases and J by 4 bases; unmatched bases: 5. The CDR3 loop spans 14 amino acids. Germline V gene sequence: CDR1 SGHAT, CDR2 FQNNGV. The CDR3 is CASSPDRGVYGYTF. The DNA for the CDR3 is TGTGCCAGCAGCCCGGACAGGGGAGTCTATGGCTACACCTTC.

The chain is built from TRBV19 and TRBJ1-6; 9 bases are shared with TRBD1. J was trimmed by 7 bases and V by 1 base; bases with no gene match: 2. There are 15 residues in the CDR3. CDR1 and CDR2 from the germline V gene are LNHDA and SQIVND (reference sequence). The CDR3 here is CASSIVGQGNSPLHF. The CDR3, as DNA: TGTGCCAGTAGTATAGTTGGACAGGGGAATTCACCCCTCCACTTT.

The V call is TRBV7-3, the J call TRBJ2-3; D perhaps matches TRBD1 (6 bases). This CDR3 spans 13 amino acids. V lost 3 bases and J lost 5, with 9 bases in between. Germline V gene data show CDR1 as SGHTA and CDR2 as FQGTGA. The CDR3 protein is CASSLRDKDTQYF. The CDR3 DNA reads as TGTGCCAGCAGCTTGAGGGACAAAGATACGCAGTATTTT.

This clone was counted once. This sequence joins TRBV28 and TRBJ1-2; 10 bases match TRBD1. With 2 bases clipped from V and 2 bases from J, the junction kept 8 bases outside the gene matches. The germline gives CDR1 MDHEN, CDR2 SYDVKM. The CDR3 sequence is 17 residues long. This CDR3 is CASSLLLPGQGNYGYTF. In DNA, the CDR3 is TGTGCCAGCAGTTTACTCCTGCCGGGACAGGGGAACTATGGCTACACCTTC.

CDR3 protein: CSGKEGVWYTF. CDR3 DNA sequence: TGCAGCGGAAAGGAAGGGGTCTGGTACACCTTC. The chain links TRBV29-1 to TRBJ1-2; a weak D match, TRBD1 (5 bases). This CDR3 spans 11 amino acids. The V gene's germline CDR1 is SQVTM and CDR2 ANQGSEA. V was shortened by 7 bases and J by 11 bases, with 17 bases between the two germline ends.

This chain links TRBV11-2 with TRBJ1-5, with 8 positions matching TRBD1. The V gene's germline CDR1 is SGHAT and CDR2 FQNNGV. Trimming at V came to 5 bases and at J to 3 bases, leaving 6 bases not matched to a gene. The CDR3 is 15 residues long. Written as DNA, the CDR3 is TGTGCCAGCAGCAGGGGGGACAGGCCCAATCAGCCCCAGCATTTT. Its protein product is CASSRGDRPNQPQHF.